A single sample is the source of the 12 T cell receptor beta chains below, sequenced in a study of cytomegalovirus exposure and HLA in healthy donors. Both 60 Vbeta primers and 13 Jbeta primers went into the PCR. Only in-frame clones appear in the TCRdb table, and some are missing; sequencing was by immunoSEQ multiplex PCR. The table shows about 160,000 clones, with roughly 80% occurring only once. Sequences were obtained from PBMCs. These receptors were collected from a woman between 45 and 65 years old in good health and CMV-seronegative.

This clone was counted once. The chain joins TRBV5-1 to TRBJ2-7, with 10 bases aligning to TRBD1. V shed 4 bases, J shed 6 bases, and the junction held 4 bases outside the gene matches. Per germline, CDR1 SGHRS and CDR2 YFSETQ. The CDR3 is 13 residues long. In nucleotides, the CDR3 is TGCGCCAGCAGCGGCGGGACAGGGGTCGAGCAGTACTTC. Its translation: CASSGGTGVEQYF.

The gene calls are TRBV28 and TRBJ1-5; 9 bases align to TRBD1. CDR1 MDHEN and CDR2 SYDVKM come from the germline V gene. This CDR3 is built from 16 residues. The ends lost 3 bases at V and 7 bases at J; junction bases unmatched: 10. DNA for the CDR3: TGTGCCAGCAGTTTGGGGGTCCGGACAGGGGACCAGCCCCAGCATTTT. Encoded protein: CASSLGVRTGDQPQHF.

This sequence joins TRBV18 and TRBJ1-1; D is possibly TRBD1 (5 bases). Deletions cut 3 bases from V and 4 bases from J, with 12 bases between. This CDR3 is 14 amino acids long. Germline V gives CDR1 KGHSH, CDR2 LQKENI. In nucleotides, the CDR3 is TGTGCCAGCTCACCTAAGAACACAGGCACTGAAGCTTTCTTT. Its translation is CASSPKNTGTEAFF.

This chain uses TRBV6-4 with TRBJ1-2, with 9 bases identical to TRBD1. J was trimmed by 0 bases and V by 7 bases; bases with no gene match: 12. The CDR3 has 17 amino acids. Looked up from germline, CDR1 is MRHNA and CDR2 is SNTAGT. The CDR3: CASILDDRGGSNYGYTF. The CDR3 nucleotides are TGTGCCAGCATCCTCGACGACAGGGGGGGATCTAACTATGGCTACACCTTC.

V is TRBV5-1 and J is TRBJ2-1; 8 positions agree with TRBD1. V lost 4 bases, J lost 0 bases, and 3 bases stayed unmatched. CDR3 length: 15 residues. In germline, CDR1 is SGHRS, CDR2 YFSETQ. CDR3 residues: CASSETGDSYNEQFF. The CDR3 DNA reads TGCGCCAGCAGCGAGACAGGGGACTCCTACAATGAGCAGTTCTTC. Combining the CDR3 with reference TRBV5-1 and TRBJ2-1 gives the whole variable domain KAGVTQTPRYLIKTRGQQVTLSCSPISGHRSVSWYQQTPGQGLQFLFEYFSETQRNKGNFPGRFSGRQFSNSRSEMNVSTLELGDSALYLCASSETGDSYNEQFFGPGTRLTVL.

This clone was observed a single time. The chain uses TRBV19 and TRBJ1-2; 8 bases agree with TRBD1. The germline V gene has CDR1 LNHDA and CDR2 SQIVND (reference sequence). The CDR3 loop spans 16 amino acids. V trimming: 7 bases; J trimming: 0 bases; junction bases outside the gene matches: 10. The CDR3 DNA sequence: TGTGCCAGTACCTCGGACAGGGCCCCCCCTAACTATGGCTACACCTTC. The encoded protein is CASTSDRAPPNYGYTF. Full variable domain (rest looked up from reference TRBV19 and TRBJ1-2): DGGITQSPKYLFRKEGQNVTLSCEQNLNHDAMYWYRQDPGQGLRLIYYSQIVNDFQKGDIAEGYSVSREKKESFPLTVTSAQKNPTAFYLCASTSDRAPPNYGYTFGSGTRLTVV.

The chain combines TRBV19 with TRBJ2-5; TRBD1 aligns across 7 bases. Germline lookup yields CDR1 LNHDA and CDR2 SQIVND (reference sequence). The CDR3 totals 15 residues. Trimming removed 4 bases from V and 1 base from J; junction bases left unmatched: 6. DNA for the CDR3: TGTGCCAGTAGTAGCCCGACAGGGCTCCAAGAGACCCAGTACTTC. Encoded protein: CASSSPTGLQETQYF.

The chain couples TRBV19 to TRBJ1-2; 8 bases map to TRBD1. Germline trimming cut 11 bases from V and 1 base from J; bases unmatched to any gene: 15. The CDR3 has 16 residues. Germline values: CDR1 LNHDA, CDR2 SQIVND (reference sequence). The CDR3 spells CASARTGTILNYGYTF. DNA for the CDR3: TGTGCCTCGGCAAGGACAGGGACCATTCTTAACTATGGCTACACCTTC.

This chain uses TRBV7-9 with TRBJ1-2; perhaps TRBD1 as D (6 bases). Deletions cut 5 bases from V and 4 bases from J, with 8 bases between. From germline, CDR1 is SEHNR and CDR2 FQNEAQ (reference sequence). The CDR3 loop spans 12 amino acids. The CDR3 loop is CASSKQGYGYTF. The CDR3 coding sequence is TGTGCCAGCAGCAAACAGGGCTATGGCTACACCTTC.

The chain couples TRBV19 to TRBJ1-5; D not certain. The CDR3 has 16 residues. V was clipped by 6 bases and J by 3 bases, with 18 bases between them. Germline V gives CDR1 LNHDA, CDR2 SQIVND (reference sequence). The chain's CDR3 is CASRGSSGFYNQPQHF. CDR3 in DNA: TGTGCCAGTAGGGGAAGTTCGGGGTTTTACAATCAGCCCCAGCATTTT.

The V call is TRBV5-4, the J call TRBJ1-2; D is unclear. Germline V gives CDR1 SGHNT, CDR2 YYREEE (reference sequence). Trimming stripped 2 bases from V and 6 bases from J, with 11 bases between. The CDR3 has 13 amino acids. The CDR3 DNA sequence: TGTGCCAGCAGCTTCGTGGCGGGGAATGGCTACACCTTC. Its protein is CASSFVAGNGYTF.

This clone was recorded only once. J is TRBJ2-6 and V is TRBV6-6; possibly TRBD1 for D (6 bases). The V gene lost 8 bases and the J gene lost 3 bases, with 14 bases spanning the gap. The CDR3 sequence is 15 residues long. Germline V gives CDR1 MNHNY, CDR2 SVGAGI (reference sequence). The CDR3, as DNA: TGTGCCAGCGGGGGCTACAGTTTTGGGGCCAACGTCCTGACTTTC. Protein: CASGGYSFGANVLTF.